This TCR beta chain was identified in a study of liver allograft versus peripheral blood T cells. Study context: Peripheral blood of the recipients supplied T cell receptor repertoires that were compared with those in transplanted livers.

MiXCR, run by TCRdb on the reads, gives a single entry per CDR3 protein. Counted here are thousands of distinct CDR3 sequences, 15% occurring once; the ten biggest clones make up around 3.2%. This clonotype has only a few counts. From germline, CDR1 is MDHEN and CDR2 SYDVKM. Trimming pared 7 bases from V and 3 bases from J, leaving 22 bases between. This CDR3 has 16 residues. This sequence originates from a human patient who had a liver transplant. Some T cells may be the graft donor's. The V call is TRBV28, the J call TRBJ2-7; perhaps TRBD2 as D (6 bases). In DNA, the CDR3 is TGTGCCAGCACGGAGGGTAGGCCTCAACCATACTACGAGCAGTACTTC. This encodes CASTEGRPQPYYEQYF.